This is a list of T cell receptor beta chains from one sample in a study of blood T cell repertoires in COVID-19. TCRdb's table, derived via immunoSEQ multiplex PCR, lists solely in-frame clones and lacks some. The sample lists fewer than 200,000 clones; 88% were seen once. The source material was peripheral blood. The receptors were sampled from a man aged 55 to 70 with acute or convalescent COVID-19. Both conserved end residues are part of each CDR3. Each record gives: clone size, J gene, V gene, D gene, CDR3 protein, CDR3 DNA. The D gene is left open where the match is weak. Clone size is stated in some rows and not others, as once, few, many or a class when expanded.

abundance: NA; j_gene: TRBJ2-5; v_gene: TRBV29-1; d_gene: NA; CDR3aa: CSVDPGLETQYF; CDR3nt: TGCAGCGTCGATCCGGGACTAGAGACCCAGTACTTC
abundance: NA; j_gene: TRBJ1-4; v_gene: TRBV4-1; d_gene: TRBD1; CDR3aa: CASSQERTGFFEKLFF; CDR3nt: TGCGCCAGCAGCCAAGAAAGGACAGGGTTTTTTGAAAAACTGTTTTTT
abundance: NA; j_gene: TRBJ1-2; v_gene: TRBV6-4; d_gene: NA; CDR3aa: CASSLRRGSNYGYTF; CDR3nt: TGTGCCAGCAGTTTGCGCCGGGGATCGAACTATGGCTACACCTTC
abundance: NA; j_gene: TRBJ1-5; v_gene: TRBV24-1; d_gene: NA; CDR3aa: CATSPGGRNQPQHF; CDR3nt: TGTGCCACCAGCCCCGGGGGGCGGAATCAGCCCCAGCATTTT
abundance: once; j_gene: TRBJ2-1; v_gene: TRBV10-1; d_gene: TRBD1; CDR3aa: CASSSQLQGQGMTNEQFF; CDR3nt: TGCGCCAGTTCTTCACAACTGCAAGGACAGGGAATGACTAATGAGCAGTTCTTC
abundance: once; j_gene: TRBJ1-4; v_gene: TRBV19; d_gene: NA; CDR3aa: CASSISRKLFF; CDR3nt: TGTGCCAGTAGTATAAGCCGAAAACTGTTTTTT
abundance: NA; j_gene: TRBJ2-2; v_gene: TRBV14; d_gene: TRBD2; CDR3aa: CASSRSAGGTTGELFF; CDR3nt: TGTGCCAGCAGCCGTTCAGCGGGGGGAACCACCGGGGAGCTGTTTTTT
abundance: NA; j_gene: TRBJ2-1; v_gene: TRBV6-2/TRBV6-3; d_gene: TRBD2; CDR3aa: CASSPGLAGFLSNEQFF; CDR3nt: TGTGCCAGCAGCCCCGGACTAGCGGGATTCCTTTCCAATGAGCAGTTCTTC
abundance: NA; j_gene: TRBJ1-5; v_gene: TRBV2; d_gene: TRBD1; CDR3aa: CASSAGPGQGANQPQHF; CDR3nt: TGTGCCAGCAGTGCGGGTCCGGGACAGGGGGCGAATCAGCCCCAGCATTTT
abundance: NA; j_gene: TRBJ2-7; v_gene: TRBV5-1; d_gene: TRBD1; CDR3aa: CASRRWDRGSYEQYF; CDR3nt: TGCGCCAGCCGCCGTTGGGACAGGGGTTCCTACGAGCAGTACTTC
abundance: once; j_gene: TRBJ1-2; v_gene: TRBV10-3; d_gene: TRBD1; CDR3aa: CAISITQGASNYGYTF; CDR3nt: TGTGCCATCAGTATAACACAGGGGGCCTCTAACTATGGCTACACCTTC
abundance: NA; j_gene: TRBJ1-6; v_gene: TRBV6-1; d_gene: NA; CDR3aa: CASSERTGLALHF; CDR3nt: TGTGCCAGCAGTGAAAGAACAGGTCTGGCCCTCCACTTT
abundance: NA; j_gene: TRBJ1-1; v_gene: TRBV3-1/TRBV3-2; d_gene: NA; CDR3aa: CASSLQGSFGAFF; CDR3nt: TGTGCCAGCAGCCTTCAGGGTAGTTTTGGGGCTTTCTTT
abundance: NA; j_gene: TRBJ1-1; v_gene: TRBV25-1; d_gene: NA; CDR3aa: CASSEYRSGRTEAFF; CDR3nt: TGTGCCAGCAGTGAATATAGATCAGGGAGGACTGAAGCTTTCTTT
abundance: NA; j_gene: TRBJ2-5; v_gene: TRBV3-1/TRBV3-2; d_gene: TRBD1; CDR3aa: CASSQTRDRGPETQYF; CDR3nt: TGTGCCAGCAGCCAAACCCGGGACAGGGGGCCAGAGACCCAGTACTTC
abundance: once; j_gene: TRBJ2-7; v_gene: TRBV7-9; d_gene: TRBD1; CDR3aa: CASKGQGEGYEQYF; CDR3nt: TGTGCCAGCAAAGGACAGGGTGAAGGCTACGAGCAGTACTTC
abundance: NA; j_gene: TRBJ2-5; v_gene: TRBV9; d_gene: TRBD2; CDR3aa: CASSVGVAGGPWEETQYF; CDR3nt: TGTGCCAGCAGCGTAGGGGTGGCGGGGGGGCCGTGGGAAGAGACCCAGTACTTC
abundance: NA; j_gene: TRBJ2-3; v_gene: TRBV7-3; d_gene: TRBD1; CDR3aa: CASSSRTGTTQYF; CDR3nt: TGTGCCAGCAGCTCTAGGACAGGCACTACGCAGTATTTT
abundance: NA; j_gene: TRBJ2-7; v_gene: TRBV5-4; d_gene: TRBD2; CDR3aa: CASSLGPRLAGGYEQYF; CDR3nt: TGTGCCAGCAGCTTGGGGCCCCGACTAGCGGGAGGCTACGAGCAGTACTTC
abundance: NA; j_gene: TRBJ1-2; v_gene: TRBV6-5; d_gene: TRBD1; CDR3aa: CASSYSTGFHYGYTF; CDR3nt: TGTGCCAGCAGTTACTCGACAGGGTTTCACTATGGCTACACCTTC
abundance: NA; j_gene: TRBJ1-1; v_gene: TRBV11-2; d_gene: TRBD1; CDR3aa: CASTLQGARTEAFF; CDR3nt: TGTGCCAGCACCCTCCAGGGGGCTAGGACTGAAGCTTTCTTT
abundance: NA; j_gene: TRBJ1-2; v_gene: TRBV2; d_gene: NA; CDR3aa: CASSAERVNYGYTF; CDR3nt: TGTGCCAGCAGTGCGGAGAGAGTTAACTATGGCTACACCTTC
abundance: NA; j_gene: TRBJ2-7; v_gene: TRBV19; d_gene: NA; CDR3aa: CASSPGTIYEQYF; CDR3nt: TGTGCCAGTAGTCCGGGGACAATTTACGAGCAGTACTTC
abundance: NA; j_gene: TRBJ1-2; v_gene: TRBV18; d_gene: NA; CDR3aa: CASSPRRENANYGYTF; CDR3nt: TGTGCCAGCTCACCACGTCGTGAGAACGCTAACTATGGCTACACCTTC